This entry lists 25 T cell receptor beta chains sequenced from one sample in a study of control samples from healthy donors and cancer patients. This table comes from immunoSEQ multiplex PCR, and its TCRdb copy is limited to in-frame clones, with some not included. The table records 50,000 to 70,000 clones, about 96% of them present only once. Sequenced: blood. The source of these receptors is a woman younger than 35 in good health.

V and J are TRBV18 and TRBJ2-3, with a weak D call TRBD2 (6 bases). There are 14 residues in the CDR3. In germline, CDR1 is KGHSH, CDR2 LQKENI. The V and J ends lost 2 bases and 3 bases respectively, with 9 bases between them. The CDR3 region has the DNA TGTGCCAGCTCACCAAGTCGGGGGACAGATACGCAGTATTTT. Translated, it gives CASSPSRGTDTQYF.

Only one count was recorded for this clone. V gene TRBV5-1 combines with J gene TRBJ2-1; TRBD2 agrees at 10 bases. Germline assignment: CDR1 SGHRS and CDR2 YFSETQ. V was pared by 3 bases and J by 6 bases, with 6 bases of the junction left unmatched. The CDR3 runs 15 residues. The CDR3 DNA sequence: TGCGCCAGCAGCTCTCTAGCGGGGGTGGCCAATGAGCAGTTCTTC. This gives the protein CASSSLAGVANEQFF.

Of note for this clone: One end of the junction varies from germline; a read error may be responsible. This rearrangement joins TRBV7-7 to TRBJ2-5; D not certain. This CDR3 is 14 amino acids long. The germline V gene encodes CDR1 SSHAT and CDR2 FNYEAQ (reference sequence). The CDR3, as DNA: TGTGCTAGCAGCTTATCAGCCCACCAAGAGACCCAGTACTTC. Amino acids: CASSLSAHQETQYF.

J is TRBJ1-2 and V is TRBV28; D may be TRBD1 (6 bases). This CDR3 comprises 15 residues. In germline, CDR1 is MDHEN, CDR2 SYDVKM. V was trimmed by 2 bases and J by 7 bases, leaving 17 bases between them. CDR3 sequence (DNA): TGTGCCAGCAGTTTAATCGGTCGGGGGGCGGTTGGCTACACCTTC. Protein product: CASSLIGRGAVGYTF.

CDR3 in amino acids: CASSLGLRDRGNTEAFF. CDR3 DNA: TGTGCCAGCAGCTTAGGACTCCGGGACAGGGGAAACACTGAAGCTTTCTTT. The chain has TRBV7-2 and TRBJ1-1, with 10 nucleotides matching TRBD1. The germline V gene encodes CDR1 SGHTA and CDR2 FQGNSA. CDR3 size: 17 residues. Trimming at V came to 1 base and at J to 2 bases, leaving 7 bases not matched to a gene.

The chain links TRBV6-2 or TRBV6-3 to TRBJ2-3; TRBD2 is a possible D gene (5 bases). This CDR3 spans 13 amino acids. Germline values: CDR1 MNHEY, CDR2 SVGEGT. V was trimmed by 6 bases and J by 2 bases, leaving 9 bases between them. The CDR3 is CASSRLFTDTQYF. DNA for the CDR3: TGTGCCAGCAGCCGACTATTCACAGATACGCAGTATTTT.

A single count supports this clone. The V gene is TRBV7-6, the J gene TRBJ1-4, with D unresolved. Trimming took 5 bases from V and 2 from J, leaving 12 bases between them. This CDR3 has 15 residues. In germline, CDR1 is SGHVS, CDR2 FNYEAQ. CDR3 sequence (DNA): TGTGCCAGCAGCCCAGATTTGTCCACTAATGAAAAACTGTTTTTT. This translates into CASSPDLSTNEKLFF.

The chain has TRBV30 and TRBJ1-5; unclear D gene. V was pared by 1 base and J by 11 bases, with 12 bases between. Per germline, CDR1 GTSNPN and CDR2 SVGIG (reference sequence). This CDR3 has 12 residues. As DNA, the CDR3 is TGTGCCTGGAGTGCCACGGAGAATACCCAGCATTTT. Translating gives CAWSATENTQHF.

The chain couples TRBV5-1 to TRBJ1-2; TRBD1 aligns across 11 bases. CDR1 is SGHRS, CDR2 YFSETQ, per germline. The CDR3 runs to 16 residues. The junction had 10 bases not matched to a gene; V was cut back by 1 base and J by 8 bases. The CDR3 loop reads CASSLTRTGGDRGYTF. CDR3 nucleotides: TGCGCCAGCAGCTTGACTCGGACAGGGGGCGACCGGGGCTACACCTTC.

This rearrangement joins TRBV15 to TRBJ1-6; a weak D match, TRBD1 (5 bases). CDR1 LNHNV and CDR2 YYDKDF come from the germline V gene (reference sequence). This CDR3 region has 14 residues. Trimming pared 2 bases from V and 7 bases from J, leaving 9 bases between. The CDR3 sequence: CATSRQGLNSPLHF. The CDR3 DNA is TGTGCCACCAGCAGACAGGGTCTCAATTCACCCCTCCACTTT.

The chain recombines TRBV5-1 with TRBJ2-5; TRBD1 might be the D (5 bases). CDR1 SGHRS and CDR2 YFSETQ come from the germline V gene. V lost 7 bases and J 5 bases, leaving 15 bases between the germline ends. The CDR3 runs 13 residues. CDR3 bases: TGCGCCAGCGGGGATGCAGGGTCCGAGACCCAGTACTTC. It specifies CASGDAGSETQYF.

As regards this clone: Other DNA sequences in this specimen translate into the identical CDR3. The chain links TRBV7-8 to TRBJ2-3; D possibly matches TRBD1 or TRBD2 (7 bases each). The V gene lost 5 bases and the J gene lost 0 bases, with 36 bases spanning the gap. The CDR3 extends over 23 amino acids. Germline values: CDR1 SGHVS, CDR2 FQNEAQ. CDR3 nucleotides: TGTGCCAGCAGCCAGGGGCAGGGGGTAAGTGGGGGCGGGGGCCCTTGCAGCACAGATACGCAGTATTTT. Protein sequence: CASSQGQGVSGGGGPCSTDTQYF.

The chain is built from TRBV5-6 and TRBJ1-2, with D perhaps TRBD1 (5 bases). The CDR3 loop spans 14 amino acids. V lost 4 bases, J lost 4 bases, and 14 bases lay in between. Germline CDR1 SGHDT, CDR2 YYEEEE. The CDR3 spells CASSRGTAVYGYTF. In DNA form, the CDR3 reads TGTGCCAGCAGCCGAGGGACGGCAGTCTATGGCTACACCTTC.

The chain employs TRBV29-1 and TRBJ2-5, with a possible D match to TRBD1 (8 bases). V dropped 6 bases and J dropped 5 bases, with 16 bases sitting between them. The CDR3 consists of 13 residues. Germline V gene lookup returns CDR1 SQVTM and CDR2 ANQGSEA. The chain's CDR3 is CSVGGTGGETQYF. The CDR3 DNA is TGCAGCGTCGGGGGGACAGGTGGCGAGACCCAGTACTTC.

The rearrangement links TRBV29-1 to TRBJ1-1; possible D gene TRBD1, 6 bases. Germline-derived CDR1 and CDR2 are SQVTM and ANQGSEA. V gave up 6 bases and J gave up 0 bases, with 11 bases separating them. The CDR3 runs to 13 residues. The CDR3 coding sequence is TGCAGCGTATCGGACAGCCTGAACACTGAAGCTTTCTTT. Translation gives CSVSDSLNTEAFF.

The V and J genes are TRBV9 and TRBJ1-5, with D possibly TRBD1 on 5 matching bases. The germline V and J ends were trimmed by 6 bases and 2 bases, with 12 bases remaining between them. This CDR3 contains 14 residues. Per the germline V gene, CDR1 is SGDLS and CDR2 is YYNGEE. CDR3 nucleotides: TGTGCCAGCAACTCGGGGGGAGGCAATCAGCCCCAGCATTTT. Translation: CASNSGGGNQPQHF. Combining the CDR3 with reference TRBV9 and TRBJ1-5 gives the whole variable domain DSGVTQTPKHLITATGQRVTLRCSPRSGDLSVYWYQQSLDQGLQFLIQYYNGEERAKGNILERFSAQQFPDLHSELNLSSLELGDSALYFCASNSGGGNQPQHFGDGTRLSIL.

The chain combines TRBV19 with TRBJ1-5; perhaps TRBD1 as D (5 bases). Germline lookup yields CDR1 LNHDA and CDR2 SQIVND (reference sequence). Trimming pared 5 bases from V and 7 bases from J, leaving 15 bases between. The CDR3 sequence is 14 residues long. CDR3 nucleotide sequence: TGTGCCAGTAGTGAGGGGAAGAACCAACAGCCCCAGCATTTT. It encodes CASSEGKNQQPQHF.

In its sample, this clone was seen once. J is TRBJ1-2 and V is TRBV9, with unresolved D. There are 14 residues in the CDR3. With 0 bases removed from V and 8 bases from J, the gap between germline ends came to 14 bases. Germline V gene data show CDR1 as SGDLS and CDR2 as YYNGEE. The CDR3 DNA follows: TGTGCCAGCAGCGTAGTAGGGAATCGATGGGGCTACACCTTC. Translation: CASSVVGNRWGYTF.

V usage is TRBV6-4 and J usage is TRBJ2-3; D is possibly TRBD2 (5 bases). This CDR3 contains 15 residues. Deletions cut 0 bases from V and 0 bases from J, with 7 bases between. CDR1 and CDR2 from the germline V gene are MRHNA and SNTAGT. CDR3 DNA: TGTGCCAGCAGTGACTCTGCGGGTAGCACAGATACGCAGTATTTT. Translation gives CASSDSAGSTDTQYF.

V is TRBV3-1 (or the pseudogene TRBV3-2) and J is TRBJ2-7; 7 bases map to TRBD1. The CDR3 spans 15 residues. From germline, CDR1 is LGHDT and CDR2 YNNKEL (reference sequence). The V segment lost 6 bases and the J segment 3 bases; nucleotides outside the gene matches: 11. The CDR3 DNA sequence: TGTGCCAGCAGGCACAGGGGTAGTTCCCTCTACGAGCAGTACTTC. Its translation is CASRHRGSSLYEQYF.

The V call is TRBV27, the J call TRBJ1-2; the match to TRBD1 covers 9 bases. Germline CDR1 MNHEY, CDR2 SMNVEV (reference sequence). CDR3 length: 15 amino acids. V gave up 5 bases and J gave up 2 bases; unmatched junction bases: 6. The CDR3 DNA sequence: TGTGCCAGCAGTACAGCCGGGACAGGGAACTATGGCTACACCTTC. As protein: CASSTAGTGNYGYTF.

The chain links TRBV20-1 to TRBJ1-1; D not certain. The CDR3 has 11 amino acids. V was clipped by 6 bases and J by 0 bases, with 5 bases between them. Germline loops: CDR1 DFQATT, CDR2 SNEGSKA (reference sequence). The CDR3 reads CSAPMNTEAFF. The CDR3 DNA sequence: TGCAGTGCCCCCATGAACACTGAAGCTTTCTTT.

This clone has a single count. The rearrangement joins TRBV5-4 to TRBJ2-1; unclear D gene. From germline, CDR1 is SGHNT and CDR2 YYREEE (reference sequence). CDR3 length: 14 amino acids. With 1 base removed from V and 3 bases from J, the gap between germline ends came to 8 bases. The CDR3 loop reads CASSLSSVYNEQFF. The CDR3 nucleotides read TGTGCCAGCAGCTTGTCTAGTGTCTACAATGAGCAGTTCTTC. The variable domain in full, with the rest retrieved from reference TRBV5-4 and TRBJ2-1, is ETGVTQSPTHLIKTRGQQVTLRCSSQSGHNTVSWYQQALGQGPQFIFQYYREEENGRGNFPPRFSGLQFPNYSSELNVNALELDDSALYLCASSLSSVYNEQFFGPGTRLTVL.

This clone was detected once. The gene calls are TRBV28 and TRBJ2-3; either TRBD1 or TRBD2 may fit D (5 bases each). V was clipped by 5 bases and J by 1 base, with 16 bases between them. CDR3 size: 16 residues. The germline V gene encodes CDR1 MDHEN and CDR2 SYDVKM. This CDR3 is CASSISGTVGTDTQYF. CDR3 DNA sequence: TGTGCCAGCAGTATCTCCGGGACGGTAGGCACAGATACGCAGTATTTT.

This chain uses TRBV3-1 (or the pseudogene TRBV3-2) with TRBJ1-2; D might be TRBD1 (5 bases). Germline CDR1 reads LGHDT; CDR2 reads YNNKEL (reference sequence). Trimming pared 4 bases from V and 7 bases from J, leaving 13 bases between. The CDR3 is 13 amino acids. In DNA form, the CDR3 reads TGTGCCAGCAGCCGCGCGGGGGAGGCTGGCTACACCTTC. Protein: CASSRAGEAGYTF.